These T cell receptor beta chains were read from a single sample in a study of blood T cell repertoires in COVID-19. Sequencing used immunoSEQ multiplex PCR; TCRdb keeps in-frame clones, though not all of them. The data show 90,000 or so clones, about nine tenths seen once. The sample comprised peripheral blood. These receptor sequences come from a woman in her 70s with acute or convalescent COVID-19. The CDR3 runs from the conserved cysteine through the conserved F or W. D genes are given only for firm matches. A clone size is listed for some rows: how often the clone was seen (once, few, many), or a class if it is expanded.

>TRBV2|-|TRBJ2-2|14|few
CASREGTPTGELFF
TGTGCCAGCAGGGAAGGGACACCCACCGGGGAGCTGTTTTTT
>TRBV4-1|TRBD1|TRBJ1-5|18|-
CASSQDPTRTGGNQPQHF
TGCGCCAGCAGCCAAGACCCCACACGGACAGGGGGCAATCAGCCCCAGCATTTT
>TRBV9|TRBD2|TRBJ2-5|15|-
CASSVPGTTVETQYF
TGTGCCAGCAGCGTCCCCGGGACTACCGTCGAGACCCAGTACTTC
>TRBV28|-|TRBJ1-5|15|-
CASSFTDSRGQPQHF
TGTGCCAGCAGTTTTACGGACAGTCGCGGTCAGCCCCAGCATTTT
>TRBV11-2|-|TRBJ1-1|13|-
CASSLVGNTEAFF
TGTGCCAGCAGCTTAGTCGGGAACACTGAAGCTTTCTTT
>TRBV18|-|TRBJ1-3|14|-
CASSPLDSRNTIYF
TGTGCCAGCTCACCCCTAGACTCCCGAAACACCATATATTTT
>TRBV14|TRBD1|TRBJ1-4|16|-
CASSQDRQGSNEKLFF
TGTGCCAGCAGCCAGGACAGGCAAGGGTCTAATGAAAAACTGTTTTTT
>TRBV3-1/TRBV3-2|TRBD2|TRBJ2-1|15|-
CASSQQPSGYNEQFF
TGTGCCAGCAGCCAACAGCCTAGCGGGTACAATGAGCAGTTCTTC
>TRBV5-6|TRBD2|TRBJ2-2|15|-
CASTPGGTNTGELFF
TGTGCCAGCACCCCGGGAGGGACGAACACCGGGGAGCTGTTTTTT
>TRBV5-1|TRBD2|TRBJ2-5|16|-
CASSSKLAGDQETQYF
TGCGCCAGCAGCTCGAAACTAGCGGGGGATCAAGAGACCCAGTACTTC